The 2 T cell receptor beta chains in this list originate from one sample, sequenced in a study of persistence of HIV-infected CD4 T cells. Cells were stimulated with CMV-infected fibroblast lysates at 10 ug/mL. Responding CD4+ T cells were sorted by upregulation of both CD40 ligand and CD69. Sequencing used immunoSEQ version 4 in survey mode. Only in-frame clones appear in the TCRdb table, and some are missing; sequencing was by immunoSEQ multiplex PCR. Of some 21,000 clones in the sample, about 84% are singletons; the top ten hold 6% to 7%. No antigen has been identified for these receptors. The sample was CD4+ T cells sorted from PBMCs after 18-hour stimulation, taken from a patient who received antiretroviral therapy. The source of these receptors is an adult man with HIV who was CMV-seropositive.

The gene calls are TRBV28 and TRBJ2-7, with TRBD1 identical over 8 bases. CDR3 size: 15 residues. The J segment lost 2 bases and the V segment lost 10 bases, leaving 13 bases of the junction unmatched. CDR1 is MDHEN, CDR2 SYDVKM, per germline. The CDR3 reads CATAGGQADAYEQYF. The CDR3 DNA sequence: TGTGCCACCGCTGGGGGACAGGCCGATGCCTACGAGCAGTACTTC.

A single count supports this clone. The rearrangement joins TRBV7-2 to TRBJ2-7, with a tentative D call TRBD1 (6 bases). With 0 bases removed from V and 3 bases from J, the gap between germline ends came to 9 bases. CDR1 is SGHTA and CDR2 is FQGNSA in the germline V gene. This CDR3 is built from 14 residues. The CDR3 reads CASSLAGGDYEQYF. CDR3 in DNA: TGTGCCAGCAGCTTAGCTGGGGGCGACTACGAGCAGTACTTC.